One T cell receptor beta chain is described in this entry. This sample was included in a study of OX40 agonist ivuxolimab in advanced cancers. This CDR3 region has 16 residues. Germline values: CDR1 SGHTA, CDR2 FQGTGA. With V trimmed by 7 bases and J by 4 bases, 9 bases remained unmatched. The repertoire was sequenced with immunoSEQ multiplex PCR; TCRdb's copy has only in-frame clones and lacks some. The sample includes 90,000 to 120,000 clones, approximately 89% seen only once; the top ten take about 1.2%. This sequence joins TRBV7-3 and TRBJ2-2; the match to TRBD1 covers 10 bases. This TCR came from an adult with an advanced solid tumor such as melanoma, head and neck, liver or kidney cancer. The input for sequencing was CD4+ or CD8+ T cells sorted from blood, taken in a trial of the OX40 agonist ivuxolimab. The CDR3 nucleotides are TGTGCCAGCACCTCCGGGACAGGGGTTGTCACCGGGGAGCTGTTTTTT. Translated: CASTSGTGVVTGELFF.